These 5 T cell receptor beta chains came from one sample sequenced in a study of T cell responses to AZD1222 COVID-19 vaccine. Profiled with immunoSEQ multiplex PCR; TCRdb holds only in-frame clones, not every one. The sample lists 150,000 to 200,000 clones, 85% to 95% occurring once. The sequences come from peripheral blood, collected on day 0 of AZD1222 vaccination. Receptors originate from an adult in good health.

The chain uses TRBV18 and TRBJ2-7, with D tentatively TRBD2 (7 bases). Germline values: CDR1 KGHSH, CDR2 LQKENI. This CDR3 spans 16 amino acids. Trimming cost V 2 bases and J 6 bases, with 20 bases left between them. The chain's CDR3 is CASSPKGPKGEGEQYF. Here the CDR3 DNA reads TGTGCCAGCTCACCAAAGGGTCCGAAGGGGGAGGGCGAGCAGTACTTC.

The CDR3 nucleotides are TGTGCCAGCATCCCGATCGGACAGGGTGGGGCAGATACGCAGTATTTT. Its translation: CASIPIGQGGADTQYF. The chain employs TRBV5-4 and TRBJ2-3, with 8 nucleotides matching TRBD1. The V gene end was trimmed by 6 bases and the J gene end by 4 bases; junction bases not matched to a gene: 13. CDR1 and CDR2 from the germline V gene are SGHNT and YYREEE (reference sequence). CDR3 length equals 16 residues.

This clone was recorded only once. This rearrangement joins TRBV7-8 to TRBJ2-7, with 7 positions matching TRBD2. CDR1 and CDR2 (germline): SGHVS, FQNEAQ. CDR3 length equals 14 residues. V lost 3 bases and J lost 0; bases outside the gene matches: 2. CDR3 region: CASSFGGSSYEQYF. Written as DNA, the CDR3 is TGTGCCAGCAGCTTTGGCGGGAGCTCCTACGAGCAGTACTTC.

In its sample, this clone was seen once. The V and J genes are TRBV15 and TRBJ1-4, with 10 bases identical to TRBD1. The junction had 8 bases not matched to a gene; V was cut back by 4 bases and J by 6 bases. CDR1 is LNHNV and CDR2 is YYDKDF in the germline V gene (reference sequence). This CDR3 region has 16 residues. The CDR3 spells CATSINSGTGDEKLFF. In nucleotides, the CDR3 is TGTGCCACCAGCATCAATTCCGGGACAGGGGATGAAAAACTGTTTTTT.

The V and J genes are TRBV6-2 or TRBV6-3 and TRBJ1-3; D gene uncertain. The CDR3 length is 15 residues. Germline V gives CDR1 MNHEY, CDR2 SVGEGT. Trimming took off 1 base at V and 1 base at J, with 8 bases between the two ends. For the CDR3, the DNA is TGTGCCAGCAGTTACTTGGGGATTTCTGGAAACACCATATATTTT. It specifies CASSYLGISGNTIYF.